This is a list of T cell receptor beta chains from one sample in a study of blood T cell repertoires in COVID-19. Method: immunoSEQ multiplex PCR; TCRdb's copy keeps in-frame clones and lacks some. In the table there are roughly 190,000 clones, roughly nine tenths of which are singletons. Sequencing was carried out using peripheral blood. The receptors were gathered from a man aged 30 to 45 with acute or convalescent COVID-19. Each CDR3 is given with its conserved first and last residue. D genes are given only for firm matches. The size field is filled for only some rows; it gives once, few, many or a size class.

j_gene: TRBJ1-6
abundance: NA
v_gene: TRBV10-3
d_gene: TRBD1
CDR3nt: TGTGCCATCAAAGGGGACAGAATTAATTCACCCCTCCACTTT
CDR3aa: CAIKGDRINSPLHF

j_gene: TRBJ2-5
abundance: NA
v_gene: TRBV15
d_gene: NA
CDR3nt: TGTGCCACCGATCCCCGTTTTTCCAGGGTCGAGGAGACCCAGTACTTC
CDR3aa: CATDPRFSRVEETQYF

j_gene: TRBJ2-3
abundance: NA
v_gene: TRBV14
d_gene: NA
CDR3nt: TGTGCCAGCAGCCAAGTCGCAGATACGCAGTATTTT
CDR3aa: CASSQVADTQYF

j_gene: TRBJ2-5
abundance: NA
v_gene: TRBV6-5
d_gene: TRBD2
CDR3nt: TGTGCCAGCAGTTACTTAGGACTAGCGGTCCAAGAGACCCAGTACTTC
CDR3aa: CASSYLGLAVQETQYF

j_gene: TRBJ2-1
abundance: NA
v_gene: TRBV6-5
d_gene: NA
CDR3nt: TGTGCCAGCAGTTACTCTTCCGGGTACAATGAGCAGTTCTTC
CDR3aa: CASSYSSGYNEQFF

j_gene: TRBJ1-2
abundance: NA
v_gene: TRBV18
d_gene: NA
CDR3nt: TGTGCCAGCTCACCTAGCGGATCAGATAACTATGGCTACACCTTC
CDR3aa: CASSPSGSDNYGYTF

j_gene: TRBJ1-1
abundance: once
v_gene: TRBV18
d_gene: NA
CDR3nt: TGTGCCAGCTCACCATACGAGAATTCGAACACTGAAGCTTTCTTT
CDR3aa: CASSPYENSNTEAFF

j_gene: TRBJ1-2
abundance: NA
v_gene: TRBV9
d_gene: NA
CDR3nt: TGTGCCAGCAGCGTAGGAGTATCTGGCTACACCTTC
CDR3aa: CASSVGVSGYTF

j_gene: TRBJ1-2
abundance: NA
v_gene: TRBV28
d_gene: NA
CDR3nt: TGTGCCAGCAGGACACTCTACGAAAACTATGGCTACACCTTC
CDR3aa: CASRTLYENYGYTF

j_gene: TRBJ2-5
abundance: NA
v_gene: TRBV7-6
d_gene: TRBD2
CDR3nt: TGTGCCAGCAGCCGACAGACTAGCGGGGCCCAAGAGACCCAGTACTTC
CDR3aa: CASSRQTSGAQETQYF

j_gene: TRBJ2-1
abundance: NA
v_gene: TRBV5-4
d_gene: NA
CDR3nt: TGTGCCAGCAGCTCCATGGCTAGCGCAAACAATGAGCAGTTCTTC
CDR3aa: CASSSMASANNEQFF

j_gene: TRBJ1-6
abundance: NA
v_gene: TRBV4-1
d_gene: NA
CDR3nt: TGCGCCAGCAGCCAGGAGAGACTGAATTCACCCCTCCACTTT
CDR3aa: CASSQERLNSPLHF

j_gene: TRBJ2-3
abundance: NA
v_gene: TRBV11-3
d_gene: NA
CDR3nt: TGTGCCAGCAGCTTAGCCCCGGGAACAGATACGCAGTATTTT
CDR3aa: CASSLAPGTDTQYF

j_gene: TRBJ2-7
abundance: NA
v_gene: TRBV27
d_gene: NA
CDR3nt: TGTGCCAGCAGTTTAGGAGGGGCCTCCCTATCCTACGAGCAGTACTTC
CDR3aa: CASSLGGASLSYEQYF

j_gene: TRBJ1-4
abundance: NA
v_gene: TRBV30
d_gene: NA
CDR3nt: TGTGCCTGGAGTGTTCAGGGTTCGGAAAAACTGTTTTTT
CDR3aa: CAWSVQGSEKLFF

j_gene: TRBJ1-5
abundance: NA
v_gene: TRBV28
d_gene: NA
CDR3nt: TGTGCCAGCACCCTACAGTGGGGGCGGTATCAGCCCCAGCATTTT
CDR3aa: CASTLQWGRYQPQHF

j_gene: TRBJ2-1
abundance: once
v_gene: TRBV7-3
d_gene: NA
CDR3nt: TGTGCCAGCAGCTTATCGCGCGGGAATTACAATGAGCAGTTCTTC
CDR3aa: CASSLSRGNYNEQFF

j_gene: TRBJ1-2
abundance: NA
v_gene: TRBV5-8
d_gene: TRBD1
CDR3nt: TGTGCCAGCAGGCGAAACAGGGGGAGAGACTATGGCTACACCTTC
CDR3aa: CASRRNRGRDYGYTF

j_gene: TRBJ1-3
abundance: few
v_gene: TRBV6-6
d_gene: NA
CDR3nt: TGTGCCAGCAGTTACGGTGGGCAGCTCGGAAACACCATATATTTT
CDR3aa: CASSYGGQLGNTIYF

j_gene: TRBJ2-5
abundance: NA
v_gene: TRBV6-5
d_gene: NA
CDR3nt: TGTGCCAGCAGTTCGGTCGGGAGTAGGGAGACCCAGTACTTC
CDR3aa: CASSSVGSRETQYF

j_gene: TRBJ2-3
abundance: NA
v_gene: TRBV11-2
d_gene: NA
CDR3nt: TGTGCCAGCAGCTTAGCACCGGGGACAGATACGCAGTATTTT
CDR3aa: CASSLAPGTDTQYF

j_gene: TRBJ2-2
abundance: NA
v_gene: TRBV27
d_gene: TRBD2
CDR3nt: TGTGCCAGCAGGAGAAGGGCGGGAGCGGACACCGGGGAGCTGTTTTTT
CDR3aa: CASRRRAGADTGELFF

j_gene: TRBJ2-7
abundance: NA
v_gene: TRBV5-1
d_gene: TRBD2
CDR3nt: TGCGCCAGCAGCCGAACTAGCGGGAAGTCTTCCTACGAGCAGTACTTC
CDR3aa: CASSRTSGKSSYEQYF

j_gene: TRBJ1-4
abundance: once
v_gene: TRBV27
d_gene: NA
CDR3nt: TGTGCCAGCTTTTCCTTTGGGGCTGGCGAGGAAGCAAAACTGTTTTTT
CDR3aa: CASFSFGAGEEAKLFF

j_gene: TRBJ2-3
abundance: NA
v_gene: TRBV4-1
d_gene: NA
CDR3nt: TGCGCCAGCAGCCCCCGACTAGGCACAGATACGCAGTATTTT
CDR3aa: CASSPRLGTDTQYF

j_gene: TRBJ2-7
abundance: once
v_gene: TRBV6-5
d_gene: NA
CDR3nt: TGTGCCAGCAGCGCACAGGGCTTTTACGAGCAGTACTTC
CDR3aa: CASSAQGFYEQYF

j_gene: TRBJ1-1
abundance: once
v_gene: TRBV27
d_gene: NA
CDR3nt: TGTGCCAGCAGTTTTTATCCCGGAGCAACCGAAGCTTTCTTT
CDR3aa: CASSFYPGATEAFF

j_gene: TRBJ2-7
abundance: NA
v_gene: TRBV9
d_gene: TRBD1
CDR3nt: TGTGCCAGCAGCTCAAGGACAGGGGAGTACGAGCAGTACTTC
CDR3aa: CASSSRTGEYEQYF

j_gene: TRBJ1-2
abundance: NA
v_gene: TRBV10-3
d_gene: TRBD1
CDR3nt: TGTGCCATCAGCGGGACAGCCCCCAACTATGGCTACACCTTC
CDR3aa: CAISGTAPNYGYTF

j_gene: TRBJ1-1
abundance: NA
v_gene: TRBV5-6
d_gene: NA
CDR3nt: TGTGCCAGCCGACCGTACCAGGCCTTCGGAGCTTTCTTT
CDR3aa: CASRPYQAFGAFF

j_gene: TRBJ2-2
abundance: NA
v_gene: TRBV5-1
d_gene: TRBD1
CDR3nt: TGCGCCAGCAGCTTGGAACGACAGGGTGCCGGGGAGCTGTTTTTT
CDR3aa: CASSLERQGAGELFF

j_gene: TRBJ2-7
abundance: few
v_gene: TRBV28
d_gene: NA
CDR3nt: TGTGCCAGCCGGGGTCTCTCCTACGAGCAGTACTTC
CDR3aa: CASRGLSYEQYF

j_gene: TRBJ2-4
abundance: NA
v_gene: TRBV2
d_gene: TRBD2
CDR3nt: TGTGCCAGCGGGGGGGGAGGCAAAAACATTCAGTACTTC
CDR3aa: CASGGGGKNIQYF

j_gene: TRBJ2-3
abundance: NA
v_gene: TRBV7-2
d_gene: TRBD2
CDR3nt: TGTGCCAGCAGCGCGGGGGTAACAGATACGCAGTATTTT
CDR3aa: CASSAGVTDTQYF

j_gene: TRBJ2-4
abundance: NA
v_gene: TRBV5-1
d_gene: NA
CDR3nt: TGCGCCAGCAGCCCCGGGATGCCCCAAAACATTCAGTACTTC
CDR3aa: CASSPGMPQNIQYF

j_gene: TRBJ1-2
abundance: NA
v_gene: TRBV5-6
d_gene: NA
CDR3nt: TGTGCCAGCAGCTTGGGGGCGGGCGATCGTGGCTACACCTTC
CDR3aa: CASSLGAGDRGYTF

j_gene: TRBJ2-2
abundance: NA
v_gene: TRBV11-2
d_gene: TRBD1
CDR3nt: TGTGCCAGCAGCAGGGGACAGTACACCGGGGAGCTGTTTTTT
CDR3aa: CASSRGQYTGELFF

j_gene: TRBJ2-1
abundance: NA
v_gene: TRBV6-6
d_gene: TRBD1
CDR3nt: TGTGCCAGCAGTACAGGGGGCCGTGAGCAGTTCTTC
CDR3aa: CASSTGGREQFF

j_gene: TRBJ2-7
abundance: NA
v_gene: TRBV9
d_gene: TRBD1
CDR3nt: TGTGCCAGCAGCGTAGAGGACAGGGGGTATTACGAGCAGTACTTC
CDR3aa: CASSVEDRGYYEQYF

j_gene: TRBJ1-3
abundance: NA
v_gene: TRBV11-2
d_gene: NA
CDR3nt: TGTGCCAGCAGCTTTCCGGGGAGTACTCTATATTTT
CDR3aa: CASSFPGSTLYF

j_gene: TRBJ1-6
abundance: NA
v_gene: TRBV5-8
d_gene: NA
CDR3nt: TGTGCCAGCAGCTTGGGGCGGGAAAATTCACCCCTCCACTTT
CDR3aa: CASSLGRENSPLHF

j_gene: TRBJ2-1
abundance: NA
v_gene: TRBV15
d_gene: TRBD2
CDR3nt: TGTGCCACCAGCAGAGCGGGACTAGCCAAAGAGTGGAATGAGCAGTTCTTC
CDR3aa: CATSRAGLAKEWNEQFF

j_gene: TRBJ1-2
abundance: NA
v_gene: TRBV19
d_gene: NA
CDR3nt: TGTGCCAGTAGTATCGACATGTCTGGCTACACCTTC
CDR3aa: CASSIDMSGYTF

j_gene: TRBJ1-1
abundance: NA
v_gene: TRBV2
d_gene: TRBD1
CDR3nt: TGTGCCAGCAGAAGACAGGGCTGGAGCACTGAAGCTTTCTTT
CDR3aa: CASRRQGWSTEAFF

j_gene: TRBJ1-1
abundance: NA
v_gene: TRBV5-6
d_gene: TRBD1
CDR3nt: TGTGCCAGCAGCTTAGACAGGGGAAACACTGAAGCTTTCTTT
CDR3aa: CASSLDRGNTEAFF

j_gene: TRBJ2-7
abundance: NA
v_gene: TRBV6-6
d_gene: TRBD2
CDR3nt: TGTGCCAGCATGCGGGAGGGCCTCAGCGAGCAGTACTTC
CDR3aa: CASMREGLSEQYF

j_gene: TRBJ1-5
abundance: NA
v_gene: TRBV19
d_gene: NA
CDR3nt: TGTGCCCCCCAGTCGAATCAGCCCCAGCATTTT
CDR3aa: CAPQSNQPQHF

j_gene: TRBJ1-2
abundance: NA
v_gene: TRBV19
d_gene: NA
CDR3nt: TGTGCCAGTAGGGGCACTACACAGGGACCTATCCACACCTTC
CDR3aa: CASRGTTQGPIHTF

j_gene: TRBJ2-3
abundance: NA
v_gene: TRBV9
d_gene: TRBD2
CDR3nt: TGTGCCAGCAGCGTTTTGGAGCGGGAGGACGATACGCAGTATTTT
CDR3aa: CASSVLEREDDTQYF

j_gene: TRBJ2-2
abundance: NA
v_gene: TRBV5-1
d_gene: NA
CDR3nt: TGCGCCAGCAGCTTGGAGAGGGGAGGAATCGGGGAGCTGTTTTTT
CDR3aa: CASSLERGGIGELFF

j_gene: TRBJ2-1
abundance: NA
v_gene: TRBV19
d_gene: TRBD2
CDR3nt: TGTGCCAGTAGGACTAGCGGGACTATTCGAAATGAGCAGTTCTTC
CDR3aa: CASRTSGTIRNEQFF

j_gene: TRBJ2-1
abundance: NA
v_gene: TRBV15
d_gene: TRBD2
CDR3nt: TGTGCCACCAGCAGAGAGGGAGGCGGGAGGGCTAATGAGCAGTTCTTC
CDR3aa: CATSREGGGRANEQFF

j_gene: TRBJ1-2
abundance: NA
v_gene: TRBV6-1
d_gene: NA
CDR3nt: TGTGCCAGCAGTGAATTTCTCGGGGAGGATGGCTACACCTTC
CDR3aa: CASSEFLGEDGYTF

j_gene: TRBJ2-3
abundance: NA
v_gene: TRBV28
d_gene: TRBD2
CDR3nt: TGTGCCAGCAGTTTCCCTTTGAGCGGGAGGTGGACAGATACGCAGTATTTT
CDR3aa: CASSFPLSGRWTDTQYF